Listed below are T cell receptor beta chains from one sample, sequenced in a study of cytomegalovirus exposure and HLA in healthy donors. TCRdb's copy holds only in-frame clones and misses some; the assay was immunoSEQ multiplex PCR. The sample lists roughly 100,000 clones; around 81% were seen once. The sample comprised PBMCs. Receptors originate from a female donor in good health and CMV-seropositive. Both conserved end residues are part of each CDR3. A D gene is named only where the DNA matches it firmly. The size field is filled for only some rows; it gives once, few, many or a size class.

D	V	size	J	CDR3	DNA
-	TRBV7-9	-	TRBJ1-6	CSSSPIRKPLHF	TGTTCCAGCAGCCCTATTCGTAAACCCCTCCACTTT
-	TRBV20-1	-	TRBJ2-7	CSVYGLTEQYF	TGCAGTGTTTACGGACTAACGGAGCAGTACTTC
-	TRBV27	-	TRBJ2-1	CASSSDEGNEQFF	TGTGCCAGCAGTTCCGACGAGGGCAATGAGCAGTTCTTC
-	TRBV27	once	TRBJ2-7	CASSLGLQIIYEQYF	TGTGCCAGCAGTTTAGGGCTGCAGATCATCTACGAGCAGTACTTC
-	TRBV10-1	-	TRBJ1-1	CASSESRGTNTEAFF	TGCGCCAGCAGTGAGTCGAGAGGGACAAACACTGAAGCTTTCTTT
-	TRBV27	-	TRBJ2-3	CASRLRLARTDTQYF	TGTGCCAGCAGGCTCAGACTGGCCCGCACAGATACGCAGTATTTT
TRBD1	TRBV10-3	-	TRBJ1-5	CAISESSTGSSNQPQHF	TGTGCCATCAGTGAGTCCTCGACAGGGAGCAGCAATCAGCCCCAGCATTTT
-	TRBV14	-	TRBJ2-7	CASSRPRGGTNYEQYF	TGTGCCAGCAGCCGACCCCGAGGGGGTACTAATTACGAGCAGTACTTC
-	TRBV11-2	-	TRBJ2-7	CASSWALGMLYEQYF	TGTGCCAGCAGCTGGGCCTTGGGCATGCTATACGAGCAGTACTTC
TRBD1	TRBV28	-	TRBJ2-7	CASTRDRVYHEQYF	TGTGCCAGCACCCGGGACAGGGTATACCACGAGCAGTACTTC
TRBD2	TRBV19	-	TRBJ2-7	CASSTGLAGSYEQYF	TGTGCCAGTAGTACTGGACTAGCGGGTTCCTACGAGCAGTACTTC
-	TRBV4-1	-	TRBJ2-7	CASSQGGQVILF	TGCGCCAGCAGCCAAGGTGGGCAGGTGATTCTTTTC
TRBD1	TRBV28	-	TRBJ2-1	CASVSGQGRDNEQFF	TGTGCCAGCGTATCGGGACAGGGGAGGGACAATGAGCAGTTCTTC
-	TRBV4-2	-	TRBJ2-7	CASSQPGSSSYEQYF	TGTGCCAGCAGCCAACCCGGGAGTAGCTCCTACGAGCAGTACTTC
-	TRBV5-4	-	TRBJ1-2	CASSSDTQYGYTF	TGTGCCAGCAGCTCTGACACCCAATATGGCTACACCTTC
TRBD1	TRBV28	-	TRBJ1-2	CASSLTGGNYGYTF	TGTGCCAGCAGTCTCACAGGGGGGAACTATGGCTACACCTTC
TRBD2	TRBV2	-	TRBJ2-3	CASRGGLVVTDTQYF	TGTGCCAGCAGGGGGGGACTAGTAGTCACAGATACGCAGTATTTT
-	TRBV5-4	-	TRBJ1-2	CASSSSRAWGNGYTF	TGTGCCAGCAGCTCGAGCAGGGCTTGGGGTAATGGCTACACCTTC
TRBD1	TRBV5-1	-	TRBJ1-1	CASNDRGGTEAFF	TGCGCCAGCAACGACAGGGGCGGTACTGAAGCTTTCTTT
-	TRBV7-9	once	TRBJ1-5	CASSLSGGDQPQHF	TGTGCCAGCAGCTTATCGGGGGGAGATCAGCCCCAGCATTTT
-	TRBV11-2	-	TRBJ1-4	CASSSGPTNEKLFF	TGTGCCAGCAGCTCAGGGCCAACTAATGAAAAACTGTTTTTT
TRBD1	TRBV19	-	TRBJ2-7	CASSQTGIIYEQYF	TGTGCCAGTAGCCAGACAGGGATAATCTACGAGCAGTACTTC